Listed here are 22 T cell receptor beta chains from one sample, sequenced in a study of shared clonotypes between healthy human individuals. Using immunoSEQ multiplex PCR, the repertoire was profiled, and TCRdb retains in-frame clones only, with some absent. This table holds roughly 1,500,000 clones, about 98.5% found once. The sample was naive CD4+ T cells sorted from blood. The subset was: CD45RA+ positively selected. The receptors stem from a man between 25 and 39 years old in good health.

The gene calls are TRBV5-1 and TRBJ2-1, with unresolved D. CDR1 and CDR2 (germline): SGHRS, YFSETQ. Trimming pared 4 bases from V and 7 bases from J, leaving 18 bases between. This CDR3 spans 15 amino acids. The CDR3 nucleotides are TGCGCCAGCAGCCCCTCGGCTATCGACAAGAATGAGCAGTTCTTC. Encoded protein: CASSPSAIDKNEQFF.

This rearrangement joins TRBV27 to TRBJ2-3, with a possible D match to TRBD1 (6 bases). CDR1 MNHEY and CDR2 SMNVEV come from the germline V gene (reference sequence). V lost 6 bases, J lost 0 bases, and 13 bases lay in between. This CDR3 contains 15 residues. CDR3 bases: TGTGCCAGCAGCTCCGGACAGAGGAGCACAGATACGCAGTATTTT. Translation gives CASSSGQRSTDTQYF.

The V and J genes are TRBV2 and TRBJ2-7; the D gene is possibly TRBD1 (6 bases). The CDR3 runs to 15 residues. Per germline, CDR1 SNHLY and CDR2 FYNNEI. V was pared by 1 base and J by 2 bases, with 12 bases between. CDR3 coding DNA: TGTGCCAGCAGTGAAGGGGCCAGGGGACCCTACGAGCAGTACTTC. It specifies CASSEGARGPYEQYF.

This rearrangement joins TRBV9 to TRBJ1-1, with D uncertain. The V end was cut by 0 bases, the J end by 7 bases, with 13 bases between. CDR3 length: 14 residues. Germline-derived CDR1 and CDR2 are SGDLS and YYNGEE. CDR3 bases: TGTGCCAGCAGCGTAGTTGGGCGGCCTAGTGAAGCTTTCTTT. This gives the protein CASSVVGRPSEAFF.

Only one count was recorded for this clone. The rearrangement uses TRBV14 and TRBJ1-1; perhaps TRBD1 as D (6 bases). The germline CDR1 and CDR2 sequences are SGHDN and FVKESK. V lost 0 bases and J 1 base, leaving 18 bases between the germline ends. This CDR3 is 18 amino acids long. CDR3 sequence (DNA): TGTGCCAGCAGCCAAGATAAGAATTCCGGGACAAGGAACACTGAAGCTTTCTTT. Protein sequence: CASSQDKNSGTRNTEAFF. Using reference TRBV14 and TRBJ1-1 for the parts outside the CDR3, the full variable domain is EAGVTQFPSHSVIEKGQTVTLRCDPISGHDNLYWYRRVMGKEIKFLLHFVKESKQDESGMPNNRFLAERTGGTYSTLKVQPAELEDSGVYFCASSQDKNSGTRNTEAFFGQGTRLTVV.

The V and J genes are TRBV10-3 and TRBJ1-1; 8 bases map to TRBD1. V lost 3 bases and J lost 0; bases outside the gene matches: 12. Germline V CDR1 and CDR2: ENHRY, SYGVKD. The CDR3 consists of 18 residues. For the CDR3, the DNA is TGTGCCATCAGTGAAACCGCCAGGGGGCTACACATGAACACTGAAGCTTTCTTT. Protein: CAISETARGLHMNTEAFF.

The V and J genes are TRBV28 and TRBJ1-4; TRBD1 agrees at 7 bases. The CDR3 is 14 amino acids. Germline lookup yields CDR1 MDHEN and CDR2 SYDVKM. The V and J ends lost 5 bases and 8 bases, in that order; junction bases with no gene match: 8. CDR3 sequence: CASSRGRGVEKLFF. CDR3 sequence (DNA): TGTGCCAGCAGTAGGGGCAGGGGGGTCGAAAAACTGTTTTTT.

This sequence joins TRBV29-1 and TRBJ1-4; a possible D gene is TRBD1 (5 bases). From germline, CDR1 is SQVTM and CDR2 ANQGSEA. The CDR3 length is 12 residues. V gave up 6 bases and J gave up 8 bases, with 13 bases separating them. The CDR3 protein is CSVSGGEEKLFF. In nucleotides, the CDR3 is TGCAGCGTATCGGGAGGGGAGGAAAAACTGTTTTTT.

The rearrangement links TRBV4-2 to TRBJ2-1; the match to TRBD2 covers 14 bases. Germline CDR1 and CDR2: LGHNA and YNFKEQ. The V segment lost 4 bases and the J segment 7 bases; nucleotides outside the gene matches: 6. The length of the CDR3 is 16 residues. The CDR3 sequence is CASSLLGTSGGNEQFF. The CDR3 DNA reads TGTGCCAGCAGCCTACTCGGGACTAGCGGGGGAAATGAGCAGTTCTTC.

V usage is TRBV7-8 and J usage is TRBJ2-7; no firm D call. Trimming stripped 5 bases from V and 5 bases from J, with 16 bases between. This CDR3 comprises 14 residues. Germline V CDR1 and CDR2: SGHVS, FQNEAQ. CDR3 coding DNA: TGTGCCAGCAGCCCGACCGACATGTTCCACGAGCAGTACTTC. Amino acids: CASSPTDMFHEQYF.

The chain recombines TRBV25-1 with TRBJ1-5, with D unresolved. V was cut by 1 base and J by 2 bases, with 3 bases left in between. From germline, CDR1 is MGHDK and CDR2 SYGVNS. This CDR3 has 13 amino acids. The CDR3 sequence: CASSEWGNQPQHF. Written as DNA, the CDR3 is TGTGCCAGCAGTGAATGGGGCAATCAGCCCCAGCATTTT.

The chain couples TRBV4-3 to TRBJ2-1, with D uncertain. Deletions cut 1 base from V and 4 bases from J, with 11 bases between. There are 15 residues in the CDR3. Germline V gives CDR1 LGHNA, CDR2 YSLEER. CDR3 bases: TGCGCCAGCAGCCAAGGGGCTCAACTATACAATGAGCAGTTCTTC. This encodes CASSQGAQLYNEQFF.

The rearrangement joins TRBV11-3 to TRBJ2-7; weak D call: TRBD1 (7 bases). Germline V gene sequence: CDR1 SGHNT, CDR2 YENEEA. V lost 1 base and J 6 bases, leaving 13 bases between the germline ends. The CDR3 covers 14 residues. The CDR3 is CASSLGSGGGEQYF. The CDR3 region has the DNA TGTGCCAGCAGCTTAGGGTCAGGGGGAGGCGAGCAGTACTTC.

The chain carries TRBV7-6 and TRBJ2-3, with no clear D. Between the trimmed V and J ends, which lost 1 base and 1 base, there was a span of 9 bases. This CDR3 is 15 amino acids long. The germline gives CDR1 SGHVS, CDR2 FNYEAQ. DNA of the CDR3: TGTGCCAGCAGCTTAGATACAGCAGGCACAGATACGCAGTATTTT. Amino acids: CASSLDTAGTDTQYF.

The chain carries TRBV11-1 and TRBJ2-7, with 8 bases aligning to TRBD2. V lost 2 bases and J lost 7; bases outside the gene matches: 13. The germline gives CDR1 SGHAT, CDR2 FQDESV (reference sequence). The CDR3 loop spans 16 amino acids. DNA of the CDR3: TGTGCCAGCAGCTTAATAAAAGCGGGAGCCTTCAGGGAGCAGTACTTC. It is translated as CASSLIKAGAFREQYF.

The rearrangement links TRBV6-5 to TRBJ2-5; 7 bases line up with TRBD1. The germline CDR1 and CDR2 sequences are MNHEY and SVGAGI. The trim removed 3 bases at V and 9 bases at J, leaving 4 bases unmatched. The CDR3 sequence is 12 residues long. The CDR3 region has the DNA TGTGCCAGCAGTTATCAAACAGGGGCCCAGTACTTC. This translates into CASSYQTGAQYF.

This chain joins TRBV19 and TRBJ2-4; D call uncertain. CDR1 is LNHDA and CDR2 is SQIVND in the germline V gene (reference sequence). CDR3 length equals 14 residues. V was trimmed by 2 bases and J by 0 bases, leaving 5 bases between them. In nucleotides, the CDR3 is TGTGCCAGTAGTATACGAATAGCCAAAAACATTCAGTACTTC. Residues: CASSIRIAKNIQYF.

The V call is TRBV7-2, the J call TRBJ2-7; no clear D. The V end was cut by 4 bases, the J end by 5 bases, with 12 bases between. CDR1 is SGHTA, CDR2 FQGNSA, per germline. The CDR3 runs 13 residues. The DNA for the CDR3 is TGTGCCAGCAGCTCTCGTGGTGGGGACGAGCAGTACTTC. Encoded protein: CASSSRGGDEQYF.

The rearrangement joins TRBV5-4 to TRBJ2-7; 8 nucleotides match TRBD1. The length of the CDR3 is 15 residues. Germline lookup yields CDR1 SGHNT and CDR2 YYREEE (reference sequence). The ends lost 1 base at V and 3 bases at J; junction bases unmatched: 6. The CDR3 sequence: CASSLSGQVYYEQYF. The CDR3 coding sequence is TGTGCCAGCAGCTTGTCGGGACAGGTTTACTACGAGCAGTACTTC.

The CDR3 region has the DNA TGTGCCCCACAGCCACCCGGGACAGGCGAGGGGACCCAGTACTTC. It codes for CAPQPPGTGEGTQYF. The chain is built from TRBV19 and TRBJ2-5; TRBD1 aligns across 8 bases. This CDR3 spans 15 amino acids. Trimming removed 11 bases from V and 7 bases from J; junction bases left unmatched: 18. Germline assignment: CDR1 LNHDA and CDR2 SQIVND (reference sequence).

This chain uses TRBV11-3 with TRBJ2-1, with D possibly called TRBD1 or TRBD2 (5 bases each). This CDR3 is built from 12 residues. Trimming shortened V by 6 bases and J by 5 bases, and 8 bases separated the two germline ends. From germline, CDR1 is SGHNT and CDR2 YENEEA. DNA of the CDR3: TGTGCCAGCAGGGGGGACGACAATGAGCAGTTCTTC. It translates to CASRGDDNEQFF. The variable domain in full, with the rest retrieved from reference TRBV11-3 and TRBJ2-1, is EAGVVQSPRYKIIEKKQPVAFWCNPISGHNTLYWYLQNLGQGPELLIRYENEEAVDDSQLPKDRFSAERLKGVDSTLKIQPAELGDSAVYLCASRGDDNEQFFGPGTRLTVL.

The chain joins TRBV5-5 to TRBJ1-1, with D perhaps matching TRBD1 (6 bases). This CDR3 is built from 15 residues. Germline CDR1 reads SGHKS; CDR2 reads YYEKEE (reference sequence). V lost 0 bases and J 7 bases, leaving 16 bases between the germline ends. The DNA of the CDR3 is TGTGCCAGCAGCTTGGTCTCCGGAACAGGGATTGAAGCTTTCTTT. Its protein is CASSLVSGTGIEAFF.